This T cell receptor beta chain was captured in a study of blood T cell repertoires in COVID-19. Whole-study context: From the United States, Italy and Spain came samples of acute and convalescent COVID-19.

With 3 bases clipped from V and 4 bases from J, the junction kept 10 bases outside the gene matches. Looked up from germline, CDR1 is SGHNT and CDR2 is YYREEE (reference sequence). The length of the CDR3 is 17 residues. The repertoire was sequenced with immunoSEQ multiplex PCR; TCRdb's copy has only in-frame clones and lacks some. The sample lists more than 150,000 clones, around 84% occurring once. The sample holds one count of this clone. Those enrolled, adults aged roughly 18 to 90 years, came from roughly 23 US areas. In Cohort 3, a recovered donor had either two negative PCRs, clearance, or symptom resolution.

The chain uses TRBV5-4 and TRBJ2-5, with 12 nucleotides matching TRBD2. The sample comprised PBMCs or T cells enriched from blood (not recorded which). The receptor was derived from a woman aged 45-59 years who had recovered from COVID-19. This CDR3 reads CASSSQLAGGGGETQYF. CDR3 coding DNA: TGTGCCAGCAGCTCCCAACTAGCGGGGGGCGGGGGAGAGACCCAGTACTTC.